What follows are 31 T cell receptor beta chains derived from one specimen sequenced in a study of T cell responses to AZD1222 COVID-19 vaccine. Sequencing was performed with immunoSEQ multiplex PCR; in TCRdb, only in-frame clones are kept and a portion is missing. Here the sample spans approximately 140,000 clones, about 90% being singletons. The sample was peripheral blood, taken 28 days after the second AZD1222 dose. These receptors all come from an adult who received the AZD1222 COVID-19 vaccine.

The CDR3 reads CASSLGPRQGGYGYTF. The CDR3 region has the DNA TGTGCCAGCAGCTTAGGGCCAAGACAGGGAGGCTATGGCTACACCTTC. V and J are TRBV7-6 and TRBJ1-2, with 7 bases identical to TRBD1. The CDR3 length is 16 residues. V lost 1 base, J lost 4 bases, and 9 bases stayed unmatched. Germline CDR1 and CDR2: SGHVS and FNYEAQ.

This clone was seen a single time. The chain's CDR3 is CASSQRARARGHTEAFF. Written as DNA, the CDR3 is TGCGCCAGCAGCCAAAGGGCTAGGGCCAGGGGGCACACTGAAGCTTTCTTT. The rearrangement links TRBV4-1 to TRBJ1-1, with 8 nucleotides matching TRBD1. The CDR3 runs to 17 residues. Trimming took 2 bases from V and 3 from J; bases not matched to a gene: 11. Germline V CDR1 and CDR2: MGHRA, YSYEKL.

This chain links TRBV7-8 with TRBJ2-7, with 7 bases lining up with TRBD1. This CDR3 is 18 amino acids long. The V and J ends lost 5 bases and 1 base, in that order; junction bases with no gene match: 17. Germline V gene data show CDR1 as SGHVS and CDR2 as FQNEAQ. The CDR3 coding sequence is TGTGCCAGCAGCCCCGTTCTAGGGACAGAAGGGGATTCCTACGAGCAGTACTTC. This gives the protein CASSPVLGTEGDSYEQYF.

The count of this clone is one. The chain links TRBV5-1 to TRBJ2-3; D might be TRBD1 or TRBD2, each matching 5 bases. V was pared by 5 bases and J by 5 bases, with 9 bases between. Germline CDR1 reads SGHRS; CDR2 reads YFSETQ. This CDR3 has 12 amino acids. The CDR3 nucleotides read TGCGCCAGCAGGAGGGGAATAGATACGCAGTATTTT. Translation gives CASRRGIDTQYF.

V and J are TRBV19 and TRBJ1-5; D is uncertain. The V and J ends lost 0 bases and 6 bases respectively, with 12 bases between them. This CDR3 region has 15 residues. Germline assignment: CDR1 LNHDA and CDR2 SQIVND (reference sequence). The CDR3 region is CASSIEHPRSQPQHF. The CDR3 DNA reads TGTGCCAGTAGTATAGAGCACCCGCGGAGTCAGCCCCAGCATTTT.

The chain recombines TRBV19 with TRBJ1-4; D gene uncertain. Per germline, CDR1 LNHDA and CDR2 SQIVND (reference sequence). Trimming took 0 bases from V and 8 from J, leaving 13 bases between them. The CDR3 consists of 15 residues. The CDR3 here is CASSIDSRHGEKLFF. Here the CDR3 DNA reads TGTGCCAGTAGTATAGATTCCAGGCATGGCGAAAAACTGTTTTTT. The entire variable domain, with the rest obtained from reference TRBV19 and TRBJ1-4, is as follows: DGGITQSPKYLFRKEGQNVTLSCEQNLNHDAMYWYRQDPGQGLRLIYYSQIVNDFQKGDIAEGYSVSREKKESFPLTVTSAQKNPTAFYLCASSIDSRHGEKLFFGSGTQLSVL.

This chain connects TRBV28 to TRBJ2-1; D uncertain. The V end lost 7 bases, the J end lost 0 bases, and 13 bases lay between the germline ends. Germline V gives CDR1 MDHEN, CDR2 SYDVKM. The CDR3 sequence is 15 residues long. This CDR3 is CASKYSPSSYNEQFF. DNA of the CDR3: TGTGCCAGCAAATATAGCCCCAGCTCCTACAATGAGCAGTTCTTC.

In this sample, this clone turned up a few times. The chain links TRBV29-1 to TRBJ2-1; tentative D call: TRBD2 (5 bases). Trimming removed 1 base at V and 9 bases at J, with 10 bases between. Per germline, CDR1 SQVTM and CDR2 ANQGSEA. This CDR3 has 12 amino acids. The DNA for the CDR3 is TGCAGCGTTGAAGCCGGGAAGGCTGAGCAGTTCTTC. This encodes CSVEAGKAEQFF.

V and J are TRBV18 and TRBJ2-1, with D unresolved. In germline, CDR1 is KGHSH, CDR2 LQKENI. This CDR3 comprises 13 residues. Trimming pared 6 bases from V and 6 bases from J, leaving 12 bases between. In DNA, the CDR3 is TGTGCCAGCTCCCGGCGGAGCCGCAATGAGCAGTTCTTC. Translated, it gives CASSRRSRNEQFF.

This rearrangement joins TRBV28 to TRBJ1-2, with 9 bases fitting TRBD1. Germline assignment: CDR1 MDHEN and CDR2 SYDVKM. This CDR3 has 17 amino acids. J was trimmed by 3 bases and V by 10 bases; bases with no gene match: 18. The DNA for the CDR3 is TGTGCCACCTTAGTATACAGGGGGCGCTTGGGGTACTATGGCTACACCTTC. Its translation is CATLVYRGRLGYYGYTF.

This clone was picked up one time. The CDR3 coding sequence is TGTGCCATCAGTGAGGGATCCGGGACAGGGGGACTGTTTAGCCAGCCCCAGCATTTT. Translating it yields CAISEGSGTGGLFSQPQHF. The J gene is TRBJ1-5, the V gene TRBV10-3; 11 bases map to TRBD1. The CDR3 loop spans 19 amino acids. J was trimmed by 7 bases and V by 2 bases; bases with no gene match: 16. CDR1 and CDR2 (germline): ENHRY, SYGVKD.

This chain links TRBV6-1 with TRBJ2-2; D may be TRBD1 or TRBD2 (5 bases each). The CDR3 spans 16 residues. Germline V lookup: CDR1 MNHNS, CDR2 SASEGT. V was shortened by 1 base and J by 4 bases, with 13 bases between the two germline ends. The CDR3 nucleotides read TGTGCCAGCAGTGAAGATCGGGGCTCGGTCACCGGGGAGCTGTTTTTT. Protein sequence: CASSEDRGSVTGELFF.

This chain uses TRBV6-5 with TRBJ1-6; D remains unclear. The germline gives CDR1 MNHEY, CDR2 SVGAGI. The CDR3 runs 15 residues. V shed 9 bases and J shed 0 bases, with 12 bases lying between them. CDR3 in DNA: TGTGCCAGTACCGGGAGGAGCTCCTATAATTCACCCCTCCACTTT. It is translated as CASTGRSSYNSPLHF.

The chain links TRBV13 to TRBJ1-1; D is ambiguous. Germline values: CDR1 PRHDT, CDR2 FYEKMQ (reference sequence). The CDR3 has 13 residues. V lost 4 bases and J 0 bases, leaving 6 bases between the germline ends. This CDR3 is CASSSLMNTEAFF. CDR3 in DNA: TGTGCCAGCAGCTCTCTCATGAACACTGAAGCTTTCTTT.

Sample share makes this clone medium-sized. The rearrangement links TRBV11-2 to TRBJ2-5, with D unresolved. Germline values: CDR1 SGHAT, CDR2 FQNNGV. This CDR3 is built from 13 residues. The germline V and J ends were trimmed by 1 base and 5 bases, with 8 bases remaining between them. CDR3 sequence: CASSLGDYETQYF. CDR3 coding DNA: TGTGCCAGCAGCTTAGGAGATTATGAGACCCAGTACTTC.

This clone has only one observation. The chain combines TRBV7-8 with TRBJ1-1, with D possibly being TRBD1 (5 bases). V lost 1 base and J lost 3, with 15 bases in between. Germline assignment: CDR1 SGHVS and CDR2 FQNEAQ. The length of the CDR3 is 16 residues. As DNA, the CDR3 is TGTGCCAGCAGCTTAGGCTCCTTGGGGCGCGACACTGAAGCTTTCTTT. Its translation: CASSLGSLGRDTEAFF.

This clone was counted only a few times. V and J are TRBV28 and TRBJ1-2; possibly TRBD1 for D (6 bases). There are 15 residues in the CDR3. Trimming pared 5 bases from V and 7 bases from J, leaving 20 bases between. The germline CDR1 and CDR2 sequences are MDHEN and SYDVKM. CDR3 loop: CASSNERGALGGYTF. CDR3 sequence (DNA): TGTGCCAGCAGTAACGAAAGGGGGGCGCTGGGTGGCTACACCTTC.

This clone was observed a single time. This rearrangement joins TRBV11-2 to TRBJ2-1; no clear D. Trimming took 0 bases from V and 9 from J, leaving 24 bases between them. The CDR3 is made up of 18 amino acids. Germline V gene lookup returns CDR1 SGHAT and CDR2 FQNNGV. The chain's CDR3 is CASSLEVRLLQVGSEQFF. In DNA, the CDR3 is TGTGCCAGCAGCTTAGAGGTCCGTCTGCTCCAAGTCGGCAGTGAGCAGTTCTTC. Combining the CDR3 with reference TRBV11-2 and TRBJ2-1 gives the whole variable domain EAGVAQSPRYKIIEKRQSVAFWCNPISGHATLYWYQQILGQGPKLLIQFQNNGVVDDSQLPKDRFSAERLKGVDSTLKIQPAKLEDSAVYLCASSLEVRLLQVGSEQFFGPGTRLTVL.

The chain has TRBV11-3 and TRBJ2-3, with 13 bases identical to TRBD2. The CDR3 runs 16 residues. The ends lost 6 bases at V and 6 bases at J; junction bases unmatched: 9. The germline gives CDR1 SGHNT, CDR2 YENEEA. Here the CDR3 reads CASSPGLAGAFDTQYF. DNA for the CDR3: TGTGCCAGCAGTCCTGGACTAGCGGGAGCCTTCGATACGCAGTATTTT.

The chain links TRBV27 to TRBJ1-1, with 7 bases that match TRBD1. The V gene's germline CDR1 is MNHEY and CDR2 SMNVEV (reference sequence). After removal of 3 bases from V and 1 base from J, the junction contained 2 bases not matched to a gene. CDR3 length equals 14 residues. The CDR3 coding sequence is TGTGCCAGCAGTTTCCGGACAGGGAACACTGAAGCTTTCTTT. Its protein product is CASSFRTGNTEAFF.

This chain links TRBV14 with TRBJ2-7; TRBD1 is a possible D gene (6 bases). The CDR3 contains 14 residues. With 6 bases removed from V and 4 bases from J, the gap between germline ends came to 16 bases. Germline CDR1 reads SGHDN; CDR2 reads FVKESK. CDR3 amino acids: CASSRTGHQYEQYF. CDR3 nucleotides: TGTGCCAGCAGTCGCACGGGACACCAGTACGAGCAGTACTTC. The full variable domain, its missing parts supplied by reference TRBV14 and TRBJ2-7, is EAGVTQFPSHSVIEKGQTVTLRCDPISGHDNLYWYRRVMGKEIKFLLHFVKESKQDESGMPNNRFLAERTGGTYSTLKVQPAELEDSGVYFCASSRTGHQYEQYFGPGTRLTVT.

The chain links TRBV18 to TRBJ1-6, with D possibly matching TRBD1 (6 bases). Germline assignment: CDR1 KGHSH and CDR2 LQKENI. The germline V and J ends were trimmed by 3 bases and 5 bases, with 11 bases remaining between them. This CDR3 comprises 15 residues. CDR3 DNA sequence: TGTGCCAGCTCACCCAATCAGGGGAATAATTCACCCCTCCACTTT. Its protein product is CASSPNQGNNSPLHF.

This rearrangement joins TRBV5-8 to TRBJ2-1, with D possibly matching TRBD2 (6 bases). Trimming took 1 base from V and 3 from J, leaving 11 bases between them. The germline gives CDR1 SGHTS, CDR2 YDEGEE. The CDR3 loop spans 15 amino acids. This chain's CDR3 is CASSLREHLYNEQFF. CDR3 nucleotide sequence: TGTGCCAGCAGCTTGCGGGAGCACCTCTACAATGAGCAGTTCTTC.

This chain joins TRBV27 and TRBJ2-7; D could derive from TRBD1 or TRBD2 (5 bases each). The germline V gene encodes CDR1 MNHEY and CDR2 SMNVEV (reference sequence). V shed 6 bases and J shed 0 bases, with 9 bases lying between them. This CDR3 region has 13 residues. The DNA of the CDR3 is TGTGCCAGCAGACGGGGCAGCTCCTACGAGCAGTACTTC. As protein: CASRRGSSYEQYF.

The chain joins TRBV5-5 to TRBJ2-1, with TRBD2 matching over 11 bases. Germline-derived CDR1 and CDR2 are SGHKS and YYEKEE (reference sequence). The CDR3 covers 15 residues. V lost 2 bases, J lost 4 bases, and 2 bases stayed unmatched. The CDR3 sequence: CASSFRLAGYNEQFF. The CDR3 bases are TGTGCCAGCAGCTTTAGACTAGCGGGGTACAATGAGCAGTTCTTC.

This chain links TRBV30 with TRBJ1-2; the D gene is possibly TRBD1 (5 bases). The germline V gene has CDR1 GTSNPN and CDR2 SVGIG (reference sequence). V was clipped by 1 base and J by 2 bases, with 14 bases between them. CDR3 size: 15 residues. The CDR3 protein is CAWSEGIGRNYGYTF. The CDR3 coding sequence is TGTGCCTGGAGTGAGGGGATAGGGAGAAACTATGGCTACACCTTC.

This clone occurred once. The chain carries TRBV6-5 and TRBJ2-7; TRBD1 agrees at 8 bases. Germline CDR1 MNHEY, CDR2 SVGAGI. Trimming removed 6 bases from V and 5 bases from J; junction bases left unmatched: 0. The CDR3 spans 11 residues. CDR3 DNA sequence: TGTGCCAGCAGGGACAGGGACGAGCAGTACGTC. It yields the protein CASRDRDEQYV.

The chain carries TRBV7-2 and TRBJ1-2; the D is unclear. CDR1 SGHTA and CDR2 FQGNSA come from the germline V gene. The V end was cut by 7 bases, the J end by 5 bases, with 20 bases between. This CDR3 contains 15 residues. CDR3 coding DNA: TGTGCCAGCACCGGTGACACGGCCCTAGGGTATGGCTACACCTTC. As protein: CASTGDTALGYGYTF.

The chain couples TRBV6-5 to TRBJ1-1; 7 bases agree with TRBD1. V lost 4 bases, J lost 3 bases, and 5 bases stayed unmatched. Germline CDR1 MNHEY, CDR2 SVGAGI. The CDR3 spans 14 residues. DNA for the CDR3: TGTGCCAGCAGTTTTCAGGGGGGAGACACTGAAGCTTTCTTT. Protein: CASSFQGGDTEAFF.

The chain uses TRBV11-2 and TRBJ2-1; 8 bases line up with TRBD2. The junction had 10 bases not matched to a gene; V was cut back by 5 bases and J by 4 bases. This CDR3 is built from 16 residues. Per the germline V gene, CDR1 is SGHAT and CDR2 is FQNNGV. The CDR3 here is CASSPAGSGNYNEQFF. As DNA, the CDR3 is TGTGCCAGCAGCCCCGCGGGTAGCGGGAATTACAATGAGCAGTTCTTC.

This clone was counted once. The junction differs from germline at one of its ends, possibly a read error. The chain is built from TRBV28 and TRBJ1-3; D is unclear. The CDR3 is 15 residues long. Germline V lookup: CDR1 MDHEN, CDR2 SYDVKM. In nucleotides, the CDR3 is TGTGCCAGCAGCCCCCCACCCGGCAGAGGAAGCACCATATATTTT. Its protein is CASSPPPGRGSTIYF.